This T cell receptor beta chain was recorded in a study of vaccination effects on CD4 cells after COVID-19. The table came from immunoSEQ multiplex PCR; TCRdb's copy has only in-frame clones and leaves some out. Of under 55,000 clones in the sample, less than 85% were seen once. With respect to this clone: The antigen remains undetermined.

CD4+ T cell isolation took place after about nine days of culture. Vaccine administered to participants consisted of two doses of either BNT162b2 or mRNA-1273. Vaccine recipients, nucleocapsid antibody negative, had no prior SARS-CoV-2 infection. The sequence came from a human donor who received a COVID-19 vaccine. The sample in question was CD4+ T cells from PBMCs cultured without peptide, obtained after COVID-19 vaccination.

This CDR3 reads CASREGSNYNEQFF. CDR3 nucleotide sequence: TGTGCCAGCAGGGAGGGCTCCAACTACAATGAGCAGTTCTTC. The chain uses TRBV6-5 and TRBJ2-1; TRBD2 is a possible D gene (6 bases). The CDR3 is made up of 14 amino acids. Deletions cut 6 bases from V and 3 bases from J, with 12 bases between. Germline CDR1 MNHEY, CDR2 SVGAGI.